One sample yielded the 3 T cell receptor beta chains listed below, sequenced in a study of patients and donors after allogeneic stem cell transplantation. Each CDR3 protein gets one entry after TCRdb re-called the RT-PCR reads with MiXCR. This table holds roughly 940,000 distinct CDR3 sequences, roughly 18% found once. Sequencing was carried out using blood, either unsorted or a sorted T cell fraction (not recorded which). Receptors were obtained from a human donor who was either an allogeneic HSCT recipient or a stem cell or donor lymphocyte infusion donor (not recorded which). It is not recorded whose cells these are; they may come from a transplant donor.

This clonotype was recorded many times. The CDR3 coding sequence is TGCGCCAGCAGCCTGGACAGGGAACACGGGGAGCTGTTTTTT. Its protein product is CASSLDREHGELFF. The rearrangement joins TRBV5-1 to TRBJ2-2; TRBD1 matches 8 bases. V trimming: 4 bases; J trimming: 7 bases; junction bases outside the gene matches: 6. The CDR3 sequence is 14 residues long. Per germline, CDR1 SGHRS and CDR2 YFSETQ.

This clonotype has at least ten counts. The chain is built from TRBV15 and TRBJ1-3, with D unresolved. This CDR3 spans 12 amino acids. The germline V gene encodes CDR1 LNHNV and CDR2 YYDKDF (reference sequence). CDR3 nucleotides: TGTGCTCTAACGGGGTCTGGAAACACCATATATTTT. It encodes CALTGSGNTIYF.

This clonotype was detected a few times. The rearrangement uses TRBV20-1 and TRBJ2-7; 7 positions agree with TRBD2. Looked up from germline, CDR1 is DFQATT and CDR2 is SNEGSKA (reference sequence). The junction had 10 bases not matched to a gene; V was cut back by 3 bases and J by 5 bases. The CDR3 covers 14 residues. The CDR3 nucleotides are TGCAGTGCTAGTCCCCTGGCGGGAGTTGACGAGCAGTACTTC. This encodes CSASPLAGVDEQYF.